This TCR beta chain is from a study of technical replicates of blood from several donors. V shed 7 bases and J shed 2 bases, with 9 bases lying between them. CDR1 is SNHLY and CDR2 is FYNNEI in the germline V gene. This CDR3 has 12 residues. TCRdb's table, derived via immunoSEQ multiplex PCR, lists solely in-frame clones and lacks some. The sample holds 79,000 or so clones, 96% seen once. The chain is built from TRBV2 and TRBJ2-7; a weak D match, TRBD1 (5 bases). This clonotype was obtained from a human donor in good health. Sequenced material: T cells isolated from PBMCs. CDR3 region: CASTLGAYEQYF. For the CDR3, the DNA is TGTGCCAGCACCCTAGGGGCCTACGAGCAGTACTTC. Looking up the rest from reference TRBV2 and TRBJ2-7 gives the full variable domain: EPEVTQTPSHQVTQMGQEVILRCVPISNHLYFYWYRQILGQKVEFLVSFYNNEISEKSEIFDDQFSVERPDGSNFTLKIRSTKLEDSAMYFCASTLGAYEQYFGPGTRLTVT.